The rows below give T cell receptor beta chains drawn from one sample of a study of OX40 agonist ivuxolimab in advanced cancers. Libraries were prepared by immunoSEQ multiplex PCR; TCRdb keeps only in-frame clonotypes and omits some of them. This table holds around 80,000 clones, about 85% found once. Material: CD4+ or CD8+ T cells sorted from blood, obtained in a trial of the OX40 agonist ivuxolimab. Source of these receptors: an adult with an advanced solid tumor such as melanoma, head and neck, liver or kidney cancer. The CDR3 runs from the conserved cysteine through the conserved F or W. D genes are given only for firm matches. Only some rows state a clone size, as once, few, many or a class for expanded clones.

j_call | clone_size | v_call | cdr3_length | d_call | cdr3_aa | cdr3_nt
TRBJ2-1 | NA | TRBV11-3 | 18 | NA | CASSPGRWGSGLNNEQFF | TGTGCCAGCAGCCCAGGGAGGTGGGGCTCCGGACTAAACAATGAGCAGTTCTTC
TRBJ1-2 | NA | TRBV7-9 | 14 | NA | CASSPRQSNYGYTF | TGTGCCAGCAGCCCCAGACAGAGTAACTATGGCTACACCTTC
TRBJ1-3 | NA | TRBV10-1 | 15 | TRBD1 | CASRDQGGGGNTIYF | TGCGCCAGCAGGGACCAGGGGGGGGGCGGAAACACCATATATTTT
TRBJ2-7 | few | TRBV2 | 15 | NA | CASSDSRGEHPEQYF | TGTGCCAGCAGTGACTCCAGGGGGGAGCATCCCGAGCAGTACTTC
TRBJ1-3 | NA | TRBV20-1 | 11 | NA | CSASGADTIYF | TGCAGTGCTAGCGGGGCGGACACCATATATTTT
TRBJ2-3 | NA | TRBV5-6 | 14 | NA | CASSSGYSLDTQYF | TGTGCCAGCAGCTCTGGTTATAGCTTGGATACGCAGTATTTT
TRBJ2-1 | NA | TRBV5-5 | 12 | NA | CASSRTYVEQFF | TGTGCCAGCAGTCGGACCTACGTTGAGCAGTTCTTC
TRBJ2-5 | NA | TRBV6-6 | 13 | NA | CASSRPPEETQYF | TGTGCCAGCAGTAGGCCCCCAGAGGAGACCCAGTACTTC
TRBJ2-1 | NA | TRBV6-5 | 15 | TRBD2 | CASSYVAGLTDEQFF | TGTGCCAGCAGTTACGTAGCGGGCCTTACGGATGAGCAGTTCTTC
TRBJ1-2 | few | TRBV25-1 | 14 | TRBD1 | CASSRTGREYGYTF | TGTGCCAGCAGCCGGACAGGGCGGGAGTATGGCTACACCTTC
TRBJ1-5 | few | TRBV4-1 | 13 | NA | CASSQDLFGPQHF | TGCGCCAGCAGCCAAGATTTGTTTGGGCCCCAGCATTTT
TRBJ2-3 | NA | TRBV7-3 | 17 | TRBD2 | CASSQAGSGGGTDTQYF | TGTGCCAGCAGCCAGGCGGGTAGCGGGGGAGGCACAGATACGCAGTATTTT
TRBJ1-3 | NA | TRBV21-1 | 16 | NA | CASSKARSSSGNTIYF | TGTGCCAGCAGCAAAGCTAGATCTAGCTCTGGAAACACCATATATTTT
TRBJ2-1 | NA | TRBV2 | 15 | NA | CASSLQGFTYNEQFF | TGTGCCAGCAGCCTACAGGGTTTCACCTACAATGAGCAGTTCTTC
TRBJ2-3 | NA | TRBV7-3 | 14 | NA | CASSRGLNTDTQYF | TGTGCCAGCAGCCGGGGACTGAACACAGATACGCAGTATTTT
TRBJ2-5 | NA | TRBV10-3 | 17 | TRBD1 | CAISETQGARGQETQYF | TGTGCCATCAGTGAGACCCAGGGGGCGAGAGGCCAAGAGACCCAGTACTTC
TRBJ1-1 | NA | TRBV6-6 | 13 | NA | CASSYEGYTEAFF | TGTGCCAGCAGTTACGAGGGTTACACTGAAGCTTTCTTT
TRBJ1-2 | NA | TRBV9 | 13 | NA | CASSPSAVYGYTF | TGTGCCAGCAGCCCCTCGGCCGTATATGGCTACACCTTC
TRBJ1-1 | NA | TRBV6-6 | 12 | NA | CASSLSDRVAFF | TGTGCCAGCAGCTTATCGGACAGAGTGGCTTTCTTT
TRBJ2-7 | NA | TRBV10-3 | 16 | TRBD2 | CAITSSAGALGYEQYF | TGTGCCATCACCTCTTCAGCGGGAGCATTGGGCTACGAGCAGTACTTC
TRBJ2-6 | NA | TRBV25-1 | 13 | NA | CASRNSGANVLTF | TGTGCCAGTAGGAACTCTGGGGCCAACGTCCTGACTTTC
TRBJ2-7 | NA | TRBV6-4 | 15 | TRBD1 | CASSDAGTGCHEQYF | TGTGCCAGCAGTGACGCCGGGACAGGGTGCCACGAGCAGTACTTC
TRBJ1-1 | NA | TRBV19 | 15 | TRBD1 | CASSMGTGLNTEAFF | TGTGCCAGTAGTATGGGGACAGGGCTGAACACTGAAGCTTTCTTT
TRBJ2-6 | once | TRBV6-6 | 15 | NA | CASSYLVSGANVLTF | TGTGCCAGCAGTTACCTCGTCTCTGGGGCCAACGTCCTGACTTTC
TRBJ1-6 | once | TRBV7-9 | 16 | NA | CASRLTAGLGDSPLHF | TGTGCCAGCAGGCTAACCGCAGGGCTCGGTGATTCACCCCTCCACTTT
TRBJ1-2 | once | TRBV9 | 15 | NA | CASSVGSLSGYGYTF | TGTGCCAGCAGCGTAGGCAGTCTCTCTGGCTATGGCTACACCTTC
TRBJ2-1 | NA | TRBV1 | 16 | NA | CTSSQFPTGVRNEQFF | TGCACCAGCAGCCAATTTCCGACGGGAGTTCGAAATGAGCAGTTCTTC
TRBJ2-1 | NA | TRBV7-6 | 20 | TRBD2 | CASSLDPPQAGAGTSNEQFF | TGTGCCAGCAGCCTAGACCCCCCGCAAGCGGGGGCAGGGACTAGCAATGAGCAGTTCTTC
TRBJ1-5 | NA | TRBV18 | 14 | NA | CASSPDSSNQPQHF | TGTGCCAGCTCACCTGACAGTAGCAATCAGCCCCAGCATTTT
TRBJ1-5 | NA | TRBV6-1 | 16 | NA | CASSEEERGSNQPQHF | TGTGCCAGCAGTGAAGAGGAAAGGGGAAGCAATCAGCCCCAGCATTTT
TRBJ1-2 | NA | TRBV6-6 | 14 | TRBD1 | CASRMTGTDYGYTF | TGTGCCAGCAGGATGACCGGGACAGACTATGGCTACACCTTC
TRBJ2-7 | NA | TRBV4-2 | 14 | TRBD2 | CASSRLAGTYEQYF | TGTGCCAGCAGTCGACTAGCGGGGACCTACGAGCAGTACTTC
TRBJ1-4 | NA | TRBV2 | 15 | TRBD1 | CASSSQGAEGEKLFF | TGTGCCAGCAGTTCCCAGGGGGCGGAAGGGGAAAAACTGTTTTTT
TRBJ1-2 | NA | TRBV5-6 | 18 | NA | CASSLEVGVFTSNYGYTF | TGTGCCAGCAGCTTGGAAGTCGGAGTTTTTACCTCTAACTATGGCTACACCTTC
TRBJ2-4 | NA | TRBV4-2 | 19 | TRBD2 | CASSQDLGGRPSLENIQYF | TGTGCCAGCAGCCAAGATCTGGGCGGGAGGCCTTCCCTGGAAAACATTCAGTACTTC
TRBJ2-4 | NA | TRBV30 | 14 | NA | CAWSHSGLKNIQYF | TGTGCCTGGAGTCACAGCGGCCTCAAAAACATTCAGTACTTC
TRBJ1-1 | NA | TRBV7-2 | 14 | NA | CASTTKPGRTEAFF | TGTGCCAGCACCACGAAACCCGGTCGGACTGAAGCTTTCTTT
TRBJ1-5 | NA | TRBV5-4 | 14 | TRBD1 | CASSAGTANQPQHF | TGTGCCAGCAGCGCCGGGACAGCGAATCAGCCCCAGCATTTT
TRBJ2-3 | NA | TRBV7-3 | 15 | TRBD2 | CASSSLADSTDTQYF | TGTGCCAGCAGCTCACTAGCGGATAGCACAGATACGCAGTATTTT
TRBJ2-7 | NA | TRBV6-1 | 13 | NA | CATVPPSSYEQYF | TGTGCCACAGTCCCGCCGAGCTCCTACGAGCAGTACTTC
TRBJ2-3 | NA | TRBV7-2 | 15 | TRBD2 | CASRSSGAVGYTQYF | TGTGCCAGCAGATCAAGCGGGGCGGTAGGCTATACGCAGTATTTT